The rows below give T cell receptor beta chains drawn from one sample of a study of blood T cell repertoires in COVID-19. Generated by immunoSEQ multiplex PCR, the TCRdb table keeps only in-frame clones and is missing some. The sample lists about 100,000 clones; just over 85% were seen once. Sequencing input: peripheral blood. These receptors were taken from a human donor in a cohort sampled during active COVID-19. Both conserved end residues are part of each CDR3. The order of the fields is V gene, J gene, D gene, clone size, CDR3 DNA, CDR3 protein. The D gene is left open where the match is weak. Rows give clone size only sometimes, using once, few, many, or a class for an expanded clone.

>TRBV19|TRBJ2-7|TRBD2|.
TGTGCCAGTAGTACGAGCGGGAGCTCCTACGAGCAGTACTTC
CASSTSGSSYEQYF
>TRBV28|TRBJ2-7|.|.
TGTGCCAGCAGTCAGGCTACGGAGCAGTACTTC
CASSQATEQYF
>TRBV6-5|TRBJ1-1|.|.
TGTGCCAGCAGTCCTATTCCGAACACTGAAGCTTTCTTT
CASSPIPNTEAFF
>TRBV5-1|TRBJ2-2|TRBD2|.
TGCGCCAGCAGCTTGGACCTAGCGGGAAGGTCCGGGGAGCTGTTTTTT
CASSLDLAGRSGELFF
>TRBV10-3|TRBJ2-7|.|few
TGTGCCATCTCGGAATCAGGGAATTACGAGCAGTACTTC
CAISESGNYEQYF
>TRBV29-1|TRBJ1-2|.|once
TGCAGCGTTTCTTGGGGGAGCGGGGGTGGCTACACCTTC
CSVSWGSGGGYTF
>TRBV9|TRBJ1-2|TRBD1|.
TGTGCCAGCAGCGTTGGGACAGTCCCTAACTATGGCTACACCTTC
CASSVGTVPNYGYTF
>TRBV6-5|TRBJ2-7|TRBD2|medium-sized
TGTGCCAGCAGTTACGGACTAGCGGGGGCCTACGAGCAGTACTTC
CASSYGLAGAYEQYF
>TRBV18|TRBJ2-7|TRBD1|.
TGTGCCAGCTCACCAGGGACAGAGTACGAGCAGTACTTC
CASSPGTEYEQYF
>TRBV11-2|TRBJ1-2|TRBD1|.
TGTGCCAGCAGCTTAGATGAGGGGGCGAGCTATGGCTACACCTTC
CASSLDEGASYGYTF
>TRBV10-3|TRBJ2-2|.|.
TGTGCCATCAGCACACCGAACACCGGGGAGCTGTTTTTT
CAISTPNTGELFF
>TRBV18|TRBJ1-3|.|.
TGTGCCAGCTCACTAAGGACAGCTGCCTCTGGAAACACCATATATTTT
CASSLRTAASGNTIYF
>TRBV9|TRBJ1-6|.|.
TGTGCCAGCCAGAACCCAGGGGACTCACCCCTCCACTTT
CASQNPGDSPLHF
>TRBV28|TRBJ2-7|.|few
TGTGCCAGCAGTTTAAACAGCAACGAGCAGTACTTC
CASSLNSNEQYF
>TRBV6-1|TRBJ2-1|.|few
TGTGCCAGCAGTGAAAGTCACGGAGCCTACAATGAGCAGTTCTTC
CASSESHGAYNEQFF
>TRBV4-2|TRBJ2-3|TRBD2|.
TGTGCCAGCAGCCAAGCGGCCGGGACTAGCGGGTACAGCACAGATACGCAGTATTTT
CASSQAAGTSGYSTDTQYF
>TRBV27|TRBJ1-6|.|.
TGTGCCAGCAGTTTAATGCCCACTAGACCCCTCCACTTT
CASSLMPTRPLHF
>TRBV6-5|TRBJ2-7|TRBD1|.
TGTGCCAGCAGTTCCCCGGACAGGGGGTACGAGCAGTACTTC
CASSSPDRGYEQYF
>TRBV21-1|TRBJ2-3|.|.
TGTGCCAGCACCTCAAGAAGGGCTAGCGGGAGAGGGACGCAGTATTTT
CASTSRRASGRGTQYF
>TRBV7-9|TRBJ2-3|TRBD1|once
TGTGCCAGCAGCTTGGTGGGGACAGGGGACACAGATACGCAGTATTTT
CASSLVGTGDTDTQYF
>TRBV5-1|TRBJ2-7|.|.
TGCGCCAGCAGCTTGGCCGCATCTAGTGGCTACGAGCAGTACTTC
CASSLAASSGYEQYF
>TRBV9|TRBJ2-7|TRBD2|.
TGTGCCAGCAGCGCCACCGGGACTAGCGGGATTTCGGGACTGAACGAGCAGTACTTC
CASSATGTSGISGLNEQYF
>TRBV6-2/TRBV6-3|TRBJ1-5|TRBD1|few
TGTGCCAGCAGTTACCGGACAGGGGGCCAGCCCCAGCATTTT
CASSYRTGGQPQHF
>TRBV6-5|TRBJ2-1|TRBD1|.
TGTGCCAGCACCCCGGGACAGGGGTTGAACAATGAGCAGTTCTTC
CASTPGQGLNNEQFF
>TRBV19|TRBJ1-5|TRBD1|.
TGTGCCAGTAGTCCGACGGACAGGGGCCGCAATCAGCCCCAGCATTTT
CASSPTDRGRNQPQHF
>TRBV7-8|TRBJ2-7|TRBD2|few
TGTGCCAGCAGCTTATTCCGGGAGGGGTACGAGCAGTACTTC
CASSLFREGYEQYF
>TRBV5-1|TRBJ1-5|.|.
TGCGCCAGCAGCCCTACAGAGGGGGTTGGACCCCAGCATTTT
CASSPTEGVGPQHF
>TRBV28|TRBJ2-1|.|.
TGTGCCAGCAGTTTGGCCTTCTCCAAGAGGTCCAAGACCTACAATGAGCAGTTCTTC
CASSLAFSKRSKTYNEQFF
>TRBV9|TRBJ1-6|TRBD1|.
TGTGCCAGCAGCGTAGGACAGGGGGCGCTTATGGATTTTTCACCCCTCCACTTT
CASSVGQGALMDFSPLHF
>TRBV6-5|TRBJ1-2|.|.
TGTGCCAGCAGTTACGACCGACTCTATGGCTACACCTTC
CASSYDRLYGYTF
>TRBV6-6|TRBJ1-6|.|.
TGTGCCAGCAGTTACTCGAATCAGCGGGATTCACCCCTCCACTTT
CASSYSNQRDSPLHF
>TRBV5-6|TRBJ2-7|.|.
TGTGCCAGCAGCTTGTCTGTGGAGGGTTCTACGGCATACGAGCAGTACTTC
CASSLSVEGSTAYEQYF
>TRBV6-5|TRBJ2-5|.|.
TGTGCCAGCGGAAAATGGGGGGGGCTAGGGACCCAGTACTTC
CASGKWGGLGTQYF
>TRBV19|TRBJ2-7|.|.
TGTGCCAGTAGTGGGGCGGGGGCGCGGACCTACGAGCAGTACTTC
CASSGAGARTYEQYF
>TRBV2|TRBJ2-5|.|.
TGTGCCAGCAGTGAAAGCAGGGGCGGAGAGACCCAGTACTTC
CASSESRGGETQYF